The T cell receptor (beta chain) under discussion was sequenced for a study of T cell repertoires in cytomegalovirus infection (dated by TCRdb to about 2019). Regarding the complete study: Recently identified HLA-C-restricted CMV epitopes, whose presentation resists viral immunomodulation, were targeted by peptide stimulations together with well-studied HLA-B-restricted epitopes. Donor HLA type was relevant to the analysis, because carriage of CMV infection together with the matching HLA type was indicated by public TCR beta signatures.

Details on this clonotype: Its antigen remains unidentified. The record has no base qualities; no much larger clone is one base away.

Summary of the overall study and its limitations: In both this cohort and an independent cohort of 350 to 400 donors, the cumulative frequency of public TCR beta family members distinguished carriers of CMV infection plus the relevant HLA type. The ex vivo response was dominated by HLA-C-restricted CMV-specific TCR beta clonotypes, and the single most frequent clonotype in two of eight donors was supplied by these HLA-C-restricted clonotypes.

Taken with the paper, the label for treatment or condition translates to: in vitro stimulation with specific CMV peptide epitopes to enrich CMV-specific T cells. The germline V gene yields MDHEN for CDR1 and SYDVKM for CDR2. The V end gives up 3 bases and the J end 2 bases, leaving 18 bases in the junction not matched to a gene. Including the terminal cysteine and phenylalanine, the CDR3 comprises 19 residues. Only the CDR3 portion is preserved as DNA: 57 bases, with reading frame beginning at the first base. These reads were obtained on an Illumina HiSeq 1500. TCRdb cleaned the public reads at Q25 with fastp, built clones with MiXCR and kept in-frame beta chains. Every entry covers one CDR3 protein and lists the most common genes and DNA from its rows. The sample includes about half a million distinct CDR3 sequences, with 25% to 35% observed a single time. The biggest ten clones account for roughly a sixth of the sample.

The V gene is TRBV28 and the J gene is TRBJ1-1, and 7 bases in between align with TRBD1. The sample consisted of cultured PBMCs, taken from culture after CMV antigen stimulation. The sequence was obtained from a human donor in good health (CMV status not recorded). Some clones in this sample may be carry-over from other donors' samples. The sequenced DNA: TGTGCCAGCAGTTTCCCCCGGTTCAGACAGGGCGCTATAAACACTGAAGCTTTCTTT. Its amino acids are CASSFPRFRQGAINTEAFF. The full variable domain, completed from the reference TRBV28 and TRBJ1-1 proteins outside the CDR3, reads DVKVTQSSRYLVKRTGEKVFLECVQDMDHENMFWYRQDPGLGLRLIYFSYDVKMKEKGDIPEGYSVSREKKERFSLILESASTNQTSMYLCASSFPRFRQGAINTEAFFGQGTRLTVV.